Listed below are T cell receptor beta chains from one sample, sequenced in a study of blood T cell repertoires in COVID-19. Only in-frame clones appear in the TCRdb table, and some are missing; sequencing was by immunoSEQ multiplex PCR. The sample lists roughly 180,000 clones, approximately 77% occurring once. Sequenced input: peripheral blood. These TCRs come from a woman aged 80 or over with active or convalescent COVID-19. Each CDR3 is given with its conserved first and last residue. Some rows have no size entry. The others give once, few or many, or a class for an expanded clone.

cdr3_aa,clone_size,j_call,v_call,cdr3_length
CASTPWSGNTEAFF,NA,TRBJ1-1,TRBV27,14
CASSLRGQGFYNEQFF,NA,TRBJ2-1,TRBV28,16
CASSPGQGAGGYTF,NA,TRBJ1-2,TRBV3-1/TRBV3-2,14
CASSPWTGANSPLHF,NA,TRBJ1-6,TRBV11-1,15
CASSYRTGDGGNQPQHF,NA,TRBJ1-5,TRBV6-2/TRBV6-3,17
CASGGRTGENTEAFF,NA,TRBJ1-1,TRBV25-1,15
CASRAPGVSGNEQFF,NA,TRBJ2-1,TRBV28,15
CASSLEGLDGNEQFF,NA,TRBJ2-1,TRBV5-1,15
CASSSTLYGRDLNEQFF,NA,TRBJ2-1,TRBV5-1,17
CASSLKGNRGGNVLTF,NA,TRBJ2-6,TRBV7-3,16
CASTLIQSNGYTF,NA,TRBJ1-2,TRBV7-9,13
CASSESVPSYNEQFF,NA,TRBJ2-1,TRBV6-1,15
CASSQIEFGSDTIYF,few,TRBJ1-3,TRBV4-1,15
CASSTNRLRTSTKIYEQYF,NA,TRBJ2-7,TRBV28,19
CATSATGGVGNTEAFF,NA,TRBJ1-1,TRBV24-1,16
CASSPHGGETQYF,NA,TRBJ2-5,TRBV18,13
CASSIMLGQAHTGELFF,NA,TRBJ2-2,TRBV19,17
CASSLAYRAPRQPQHF,NA,TRBJ1-5,TRBV7-8,16
CASSVEQAHNQPQHF,NA,TRBJ1-5,TRBV2,15
CASSTFTQGNGYTF,NA,TRBJ1-2,TRBV5-1,14
CASSSTRPTAISGNTIYF,few,TRBJ1-3,TRBV28,18
CASSVQGRDNEKLFF,NA,TRBJ1-4,TRBV9,15
CASSSVDRGLSQPQHF,NA,TRBJ1-5,TRBV5-8,16
CASSAEGVSYNEQFF,NA,TRBJ2-1,TRBV5-1,15
CASSPRTGPMNTEAFF,NA,TRBJ1-1,TRBV3-1/TRBV3-2,16
CASSLTSGTNTGELFF,NA,TRBJ2-2,TRBV7-9,16
CAIFRTGGTGELFF,NA,TRBJ2-2,TRBV10-3,14
CASSPQGRKTEAFF,NA,TRBJ1-1,TRBV3-1/TRBV3-2,14
CASSRGQGHSREQYF,NA,TRBJ2-7,TRBV9,15
CASSYRGTDTQYF,NA,TRBJ2-3,TRBV7-3,13
CASSAGQGAYGYTF,NA,TRBJ1-2,TRBV6-5,14
CAISPGAEAFF,NA,TRBJ1-1,TRBV10-3,11
CASSPPRQSYEQYF,NA,TRBJ2-7,TRBV18,14
CASSEFPQSGQPQHF,few,TRBJ1-5,TRBV6-1,15
CASSQSEGQGSYNEQFF,few,TRBJ2-1,TRBV16,17
CASSFSRGEVAEAFF,once,TRBJ1-1,TRBV7-8,15
CASSQNDRGGVGYGYTF,NA,TRBJ1-2,TRBV3-1/TRBV3-2,17
CASSEAGRGPLHTF,few,TRBJ1-2,TRBV6-1,14
CASSPGDRNYEQYF,NA,TRBJ2-7,TRBV19,14
CASSRRGLSGANVLTF,NA,TRBJ2-6,TRBV5-6,16
CASSFLQETQYF,once,TRBJ2-5,TRBV27,12
CASSDGGLSPLHF,once,TRBJ1-6,TRBV6-1,13
CASSYGGRGLVEAFF,NA,TRBJ1-1,TRBV6-5,15
CASSEEGIYGYTF,NA,TRBJ1-2,TRBV6-1,13
CASIRTANSGANVLTF,NA,TRBJ2-6,TRBV19,16
CASSLSGRGETQYF,few,TRBJ2-5,TRBV10-1,14
CASRTYRGTGELFF,NA,TRBJ2-2,TRBV5-1,14
CASSLTGGNTEAFF,NA,TRBJ1-1,TRBV6-5,14
CAWIPPDRAGNTIYF,NA,TRBJ1-3,TRBV30,15
CASSRQGVLDSPLHF,NA,TRBJ1-6,TRBV5-1,15
CATSVGGRNEQFF,NA,TRBJ2-1,TRBV24-1,13
CASSSDSLRDYTYEQYF,NA,TRBJ2-7,TRBV5-6,17
CASSPGQGKVYEQFF,NA,TRBJ2-1,TRBV6-6,15
CASSTGLAGSTDTQYF,NA,TRBJ2-3,TRBV7-9,16
CSATQNYGYTF,NA,TRBJ1-2,TRBV20-1,11
CASSPPRGTDTQYF,NA,TRBJ2-3,TRBV7-8,14
CASSLAGLPAGRDTEAFF,NA,TRBJ1-1,TRBV5-1,18
CASSVGGTISTEAFF,NA,TRBJ1-1,TRBV9,15
CSVEDGNTEAFF,NA,TRBJ1-1,TRBV29-1,12
CASSPRTGEDYGYTF,NA,TRBJ1-2,TRBV18,15